This T cell receptor beta chain was sequenced in a study of T cell changes during pregnancy in multiple sclerosis. TCRdb's table, derived via immunoSEQ multiplex PCR, lists solely in-frame clones and lacks some. The sample has tens of thousands of clones; about 93% are singletons. V dropped 5 bases and J dropped 2 bases, with 10 bases sitting between them. This CDR3 contains 14 residues. Per the germline V gene, CDR1 is SGHTA and CDR2 is FQGNSA. V usage is TRBV7-2 and J usage is TRBJ1-5; D is uncertain. The sample in question was CD4+ T cells from peripheral blood mononuclear cells, obtained after pregnancy. The origin of this receptor is a female donor in good health, enrolled as a control in a pregnancy study. CDR3 DNA: TGTGCCAGCAGCCCGGGAGCAGGCAATCAGCCCCAGCATTTT. This encodes CASSPGAGNQPQHF.